The next 12 T cell receptor beta chains were all read from a single sample in a study of cytotoxic CD8 clonotypes in ibrutinib-treated CLL. Assay: immunoSEQ multiplex PCR; the TCRdb copy retains only in-frame clones and omits some. The sample has roughly 58,000 clones, 50% to 65% seen once. The sample here was PBMCs, taken at disease progression, from a patient treated with ibrutinib. The source of these receptors is a human donor with chronic lymphocytic leukemia.

CDR3 bases: TGTGCCAGCAGCTGGACGGCGGGAGGGAACACCGGGGAGCTGTTTTTT. Amino acids: CASSWTAGGNTGELFF. The chain couples TRBV7-2 to TRBJ2-2; 8 bases map to TRBD2. CDR3 length: 16 amino acids. Germline trimming cut 4 bases from V and 1 base from J; bases unmatched to any gene: 5. Germline values: CDR1 SGHTA, CDR2 FQGNSA.

The genes are TRBV19 and TRBJ2-5; a possible D gene is TRBD2 (5 bases). CDR1 and CDR2 (germline): LNHDA, SQIVND (reference sequence). Trimming stripped 7 bases from V and 0 bases from J, with 9 bases between. CDR3 size: 13 residues. The CDR3 is CASTRGNQETQYF. The CDR3, as DNA: TGTGCCAGTACTCGGGGAAACCAAGAGACCCAGTACTTC.

V usage is TRBV19 and J usage is TRBJ2-1; tentatively, D is TRBD1 (5 bases). Germline-derived CDR1 and CDR2 are LNHDA and SQIVND (reference sequence). Trimming took 7 bases from V and 3 from J, leaving 10 bases between them. The CDR3 extends over 13 amino acids. Written as DNA, the CDR3 is TGTGCCAGTACGGCAGGGTTCTACAATGAGCAGTTCTTC. Amino acids: CASTAGFYNEQFF.

DNA of the CDR3: TGTGCCAGCAGCGTAGCCCTAACAGGGGGCGGCAATGAGCAGTTCTTC. Translated: CASSVALTGGGNEQFF. The V call is TRBV9, the J call TRBJ2-1; 9 bases align to TRBD1. The germline V gene encodes CDR1 SGDLS and CDR2 YYNGEE. The junction had 7 bases not matched to a gene; V was cut back by 0 bases and J by 6 bases. This CDR3 has 16 residues.

In the case of this clone: An end of the junction does not agree with germline; a read error may underlie this. V usage is TRBV27 and J usage is TRBJ2-7; D remains ambiguous. The CDR3 loop spans 10 amino acids. The V gene's germline CDR1 is MNHEY and CDR2 SMNVEV (reference sequence). The CDR3 is CASGFPEQYF. For the CDR3, the DNA is TGTGCCAGCGGTTTTCCCGAGCAGTACTTC.

CDR3 DNA sequence: TGTGCCAGCAGCTTAGGCGTTCAGGGAGTCACCGGGGAGCTGTTTTTT. This codes for CASSLGVQGVTGELFF. The chain is built from TRBV7-8 and TRBJ2-2, with D perhaps being TRBD1 or TRBD2 (5 bases each). This CDR3 is built from 16 residues. V lost 1 base and J lost 4, with 13 bases in between. Germline lookup yields CDR1 SGHVS and CDR2 FQNEAQ.

The chain couples TRBV7-2 to TRBJ2-7; D possibly corresponds to TRBD1 (6 bases). CDR1 and CDR2 (germline): SGHTA, FQGNSA. Deletions cut 1 base from V and 3 bases from J, with 13 bases between. This CDR3 contains 15 residues. The CDR3 nucleotides read TGTGCCAGCAGCTTAGGTGGCAGGGGACGCTACGAGCAGTACTTC. It specifies CASSLGGRGRYEQYF.

The V and J genes are TRBV5-1 and TRBJ2-3; the match to TRBD1 covers 7 bases. CDR1 is SGHRS and CDR2 is YFSETQ in the germline V gene. V shed 2 bases and J 6 bases; nucleotides not matched to a gene: 6. The CDR3 extends over 14 amino acids. Here the CDR3 reads CASSFPDRADTQYF. CDR3 bases: TGCGCCAGCAGCTTCCCCGACAGGGCGGATACGCAGTATTTT.

The genes are TRBV11-3 and TRBJ1-4, with D hard to call. The V end lost 1 base, the J end lost 8 bases, and 8 bases lay between the germline ends. CDR1 and CDR2 (germline): SGHNT, YENEEA. The CDR3 is made up of 13 amino acids. CDR3 sequence (DNA): TGTGCCAGCAGCTTAGGGGAAAAGGAAAAACTGTTTTTT. This encodes CASSLGEKEKLFF.

This chain connects TRBV2 to TRBJ2-5; D is unclear. The germline V gene has CDR1 SNHLY and CDR2 FYNNEI. With 10 bases removed from V and 3 bases from J, the gap between germline ends came to 15 bases. This CDR3 is built from 13 residues. This CDR3 reads CATEIVVKETQYF. CDR3 sequence (DNA): TGTGCCACCGAGATAGTGGTAAAAGAGACCCAGTACTTC. The complete variable domain, with remaining parts taken from reference TRBV2 and TRBJ2-5, reads EPEVTQTPSHQVTQMGQEVILRCVPISNHLYFYWYRQILGQKVEFLVSFYNNEISEKSEIFDDQFSVERPDGSNFTLKIRSTKLEDSAMYFCATEIVVKETQYFGPGTRLLVL.

The genes are TRBV7-2 and TRBJ1-2; D is ambiguous. Trimming pared 3 bases from V and 6 bases from J, leaving 8 bases between. Germline loops: CDR1 SGHTA, CDR2 FQGNSA. This CDR3 is 12 amino acids long. The CDR3 reads CASSLDGNGYTF. CDR3 nucleotides: TGTGCCAGCAGCTTGGACGGGAATGGCTACACCTTC.

This chain connects TRBV6-1 to TRBJ2-1, with 8 bases matching TRBD2. The ends lost 1 base at V and 8 bases at J; junction bases unmatched: 7. In germline, CDR1 is MNHNS, CDR2 SASEGT. The CDR3 length is 15 residues. CDR3 bases: TGTGCCAGCAGTGAAGGGAGCGGGGGCCAGGATGAGCAGTTCTTC. Amino acid sequence: CASSEGSGGQDEQFF.